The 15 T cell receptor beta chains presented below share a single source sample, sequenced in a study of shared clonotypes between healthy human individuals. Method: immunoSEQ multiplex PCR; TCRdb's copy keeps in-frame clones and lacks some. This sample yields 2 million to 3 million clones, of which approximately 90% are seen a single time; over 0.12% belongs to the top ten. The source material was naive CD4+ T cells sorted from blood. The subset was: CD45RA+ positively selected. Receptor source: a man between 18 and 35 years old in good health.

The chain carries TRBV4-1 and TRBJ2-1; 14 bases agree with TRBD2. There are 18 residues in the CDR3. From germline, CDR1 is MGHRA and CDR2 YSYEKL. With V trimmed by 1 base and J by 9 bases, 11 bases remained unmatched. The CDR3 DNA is TGCGCCAGCAGCCAAGGACTAGCGGGAGGGCCCTGGAACGGTGAGCAGTTCTTC. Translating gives CASSQGLAGGPWNGEQFF.

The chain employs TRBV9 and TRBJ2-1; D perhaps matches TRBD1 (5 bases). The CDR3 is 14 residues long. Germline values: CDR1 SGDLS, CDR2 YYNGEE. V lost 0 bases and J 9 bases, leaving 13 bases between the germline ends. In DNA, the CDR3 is TGTGCCAGCAGCGTAGGGGGCACTCACGGTGAGCAGTTCTTC. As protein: CASSVGGTHGEQFF.

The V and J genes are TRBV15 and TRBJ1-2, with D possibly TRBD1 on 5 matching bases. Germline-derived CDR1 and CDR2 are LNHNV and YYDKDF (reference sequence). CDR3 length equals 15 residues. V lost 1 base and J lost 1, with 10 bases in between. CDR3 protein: CATSRGGGNNYGYTF. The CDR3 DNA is TGTGCCACCAGCAGAGGCGGGGGGAATAACTATGGCTACACCTTC.

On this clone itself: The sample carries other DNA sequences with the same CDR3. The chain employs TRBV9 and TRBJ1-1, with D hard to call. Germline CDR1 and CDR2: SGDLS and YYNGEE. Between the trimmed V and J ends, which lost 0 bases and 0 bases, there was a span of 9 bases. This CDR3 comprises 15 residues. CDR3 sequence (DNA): TGTGCCAGCAGCGTAGATTTAAGGGTGAACACTGAAGCTTTCTTT. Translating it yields CASSVDLRVNTEAFF.

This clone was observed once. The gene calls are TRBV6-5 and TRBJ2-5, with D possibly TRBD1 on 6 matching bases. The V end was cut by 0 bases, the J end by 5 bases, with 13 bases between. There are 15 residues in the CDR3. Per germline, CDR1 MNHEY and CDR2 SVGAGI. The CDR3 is CASSYSGARGETQYF. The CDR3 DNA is TGTGCCAGCAGTTACTCGGGGGCGAGAGGGGAGACCCAGTACTTC.

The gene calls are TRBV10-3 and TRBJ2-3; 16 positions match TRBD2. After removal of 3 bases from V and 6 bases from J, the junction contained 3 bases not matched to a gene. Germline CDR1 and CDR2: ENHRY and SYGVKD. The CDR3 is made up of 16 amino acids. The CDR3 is CAISDGTSGGADTQYF. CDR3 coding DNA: TGTGCCATCAGTGACGGGACTAGCGGGGGGGCGGATACGCAGTATTTT.

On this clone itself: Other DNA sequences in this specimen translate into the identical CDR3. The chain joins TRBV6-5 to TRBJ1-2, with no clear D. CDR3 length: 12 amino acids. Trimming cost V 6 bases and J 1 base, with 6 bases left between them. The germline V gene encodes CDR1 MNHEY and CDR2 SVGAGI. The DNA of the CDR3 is TGTGCCAGCAGGGGCAGTAACTATGGCTACACCTTC. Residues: CASRGSNYGYTF.

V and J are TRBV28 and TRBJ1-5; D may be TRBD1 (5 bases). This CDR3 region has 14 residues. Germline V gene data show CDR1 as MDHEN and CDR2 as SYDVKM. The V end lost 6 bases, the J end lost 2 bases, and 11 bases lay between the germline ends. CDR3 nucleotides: TGTGCCAGCAGCCCAGGGTCGGGCAATCAGCCCCAGCATTTT. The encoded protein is CASSPGSGNQPQHF.

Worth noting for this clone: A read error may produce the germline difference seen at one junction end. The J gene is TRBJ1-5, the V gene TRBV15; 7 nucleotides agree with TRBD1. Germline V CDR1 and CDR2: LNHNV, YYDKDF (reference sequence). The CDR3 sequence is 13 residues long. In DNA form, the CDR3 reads TGTGCCACGAGCAGGGGGGGCGAGGTGCCCCAGCATTTT. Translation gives CATSRGGEVPQHF. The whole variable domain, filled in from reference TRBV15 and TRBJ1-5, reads DAMVIQNPRYQVTQFGKPVTLSCSQTLNHNVMYWYQQKSSQAPKLLFHYYDKDFNNEADTPDNFQSRRPNTSFCFLDIRSPGLGDTAMYLCATSRGGEVPQHFGDGTRLSIL.

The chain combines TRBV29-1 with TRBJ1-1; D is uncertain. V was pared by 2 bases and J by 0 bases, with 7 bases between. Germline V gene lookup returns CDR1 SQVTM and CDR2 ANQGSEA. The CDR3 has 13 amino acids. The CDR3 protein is CSVETRLNTEAFF. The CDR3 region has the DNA TGCAGCGTTGAAACCAGGCTGAACACTGAAGCTTTCTTT.

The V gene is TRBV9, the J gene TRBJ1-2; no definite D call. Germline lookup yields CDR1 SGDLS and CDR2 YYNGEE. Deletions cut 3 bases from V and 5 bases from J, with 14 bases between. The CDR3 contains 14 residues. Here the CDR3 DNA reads TGTGCCAGCAGCGAACAACCAGGATCTTATGGCTACACCTTC. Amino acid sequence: CASSEQPGSYGYTF.

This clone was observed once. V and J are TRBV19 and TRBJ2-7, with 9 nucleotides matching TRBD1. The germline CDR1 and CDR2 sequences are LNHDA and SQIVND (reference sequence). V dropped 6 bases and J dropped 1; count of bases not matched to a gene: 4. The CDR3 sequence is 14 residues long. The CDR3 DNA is TGTGCCAGTAGCCTCGGACAGGGGTCCTACGAGCAGTACTTC. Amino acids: CASSLGQGSYEQYF.

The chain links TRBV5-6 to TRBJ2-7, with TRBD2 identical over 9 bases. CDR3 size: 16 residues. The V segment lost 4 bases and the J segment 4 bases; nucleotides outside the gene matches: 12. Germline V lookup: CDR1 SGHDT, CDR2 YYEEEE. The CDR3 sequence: CASSHGWSGRTYEQYF. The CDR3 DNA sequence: TGTGCCAGCAGCCACGGATGGAGCGGGAGGACTTACGAGCAGTACTTC.

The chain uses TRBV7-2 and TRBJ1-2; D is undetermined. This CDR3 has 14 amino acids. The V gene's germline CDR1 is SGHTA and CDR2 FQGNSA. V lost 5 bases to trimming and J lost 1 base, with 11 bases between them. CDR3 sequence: CASSRAANNYGYTF. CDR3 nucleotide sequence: TGTGCCAGCAGCCGGGCAGCCAATAACTATGGCTACACCTTC.

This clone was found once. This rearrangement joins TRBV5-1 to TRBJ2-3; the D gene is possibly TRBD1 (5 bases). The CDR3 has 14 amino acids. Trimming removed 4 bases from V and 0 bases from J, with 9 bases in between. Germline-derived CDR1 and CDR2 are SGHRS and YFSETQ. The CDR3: CASSMDKSTDTQYF. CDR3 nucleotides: TGCGCCAGCAGCATGGACAAGAGCACAGATACGCAGTATTTT.